This T cell receptor (beta chain) was identified in a study of blood T cell repertoires in COVID-19. At the level of the study: The United States, Italy and Spain supplied acute and convalescent COVID-19 samples. From T cells, B-cell-depleted T cells, or PBMCs came the material, which was cDNA or gDNA.

Per germline, CDR1 MNHEY and CDR2 SVGAGI. V was shortened by 6 bases and J by 3 bases, with 15 bases between the two germline ends. The CDR3 loop spans 14 amino acids. Sequencing used immunoSEQ multiplex PCR; TCRdb keeps in-frame clones, though not all of them. The table lists 120,000 or so clones, 70% to 80% of them singletons. The chain carries TRBV6-5 and TRBJ2-7; D is undetermined. This TCR was sampled from a human donor in a cohort sampled during active COVID-19. Source material: peripheral blood. CDR3 region: CASRRRPEVYEQYF. The DNA for the CDR3 is TGTGCCAGCAGACGAAGACCAGAGGTCTACGAGCAGTACTTC.